Following are 26 T cell receptor beta chains from one sample sequenced in a study of T cell responses to AZD1222 COVID-19 vaccine. Produced via immunoSEQ multiplex PCR; TCRdb's table is partial and in-frame only. The table records under 130,000 clones, 82% of them present only once. This specimen was peripheral blood, taken on day 0 of AZD1222 vaccination. These receptors all come from an adult in good health.

This chain links TRBV20-1 with TRBJ1-1; D unresolved. V was cut by 3 bases and J by 4 bases, with 18 bases left in between. This CDR3 is built from 15 residues. Germline loops: CDR1 DFQATT, CDR2 SNEGSKA (reference sequence). CDR3 coding DNA: TGCAGTGCTAGTGGTGTATTTCGGGGTAGCACTGAAGCTTTCTTT. This sequence encodes CSASGVFRGSTEAFF.

The gene calls are TRBV18 and TRBJ1-1; 9 positions match TRBD1. CDR1 is KGHSH and CDR2 is LQKENI in the germline V gene. This CDR3 comprises 16 residues. The V gene end was trimmed by 0 bases and the J gene end by 1 base; junction bases not matched to a gene: 3. The CDR3 sequence: CASSPPGQGKNTEAFF. CDR3 in DNA: TGTGCCAGCTCACCACCGGGACAGGGCAAGAACACTGAAGCTTTCTTT.

CDR3 bases: TGTGCCAGCAGCCCCTACGGGACTAGCGGGGGAAATGAGCAGTTCTTC. This translates into CASSPYGTSGGNEQFF. The chain uses TRBV5-8 and TRBJ2-1; 14 nucleotides agree with TRBD2. Unmatched junction bases numbered 7, after V lost 4 bases and J lost 7 bases. Germline V gene sequence: CDR1 SGHTS, CDR2 YDEGEE. This CDR3 spans 16 amino acids. Complete variable domain (other parts from reference TRBV5-8 and TRBJ2-1): EAGVTQSPTHLIKTRGQQATLRCSPISGHTSVYWYQQALGLGLQFLLWYDEGEERNRGNFPPRFSGRQFPNYSSELNVNALELEDSALYLCASSPYGTSGGNEQFFGPGTRLTVL.

This clone showed up just a few times. J is TRBJ2-1 and V is TRBV5-4; 14 nucleotides align to TRBD2. This CDR3 comprises 16 residues. Germline V gives CDR1 SGHNT, CDR2 YYREEE (reference sequence). The ends lost 3 bases at V and 9 bases at J; junction bases unmatched: 8. CDR3 sequence (DNA): TGTGCCAGCAGCTCCGGGACTAGCGGGGGCCAACGTGAGCAGTTCTTC. Protein: CASSSGTSGGQREQFF.

The chain combines TRBV6-5 with TRBJ1-2; maybe TRBD1 (5 bases). The germline CDR1 and CDR2 sequences are MNHEY and SVGAGI. The V end was cut by 10 bases, the J end by 7 bases, with 19 bases between. This CDR3 region has 13 residues. In DNA form, the CDR3 reads TGTGCCACCCAGGAGGGACTGGCGTTTGGCTACACCTTC. Encoded protein: CATQEGLAFGYTF.

The rearrangement uses TRBV7-2 and TRBJ1-6; 7 bases match TRBD1. J gave up 7 bases and V 0 bases, and 3 bases lay outside the gene matches. Germline V CDR1 and CDR2: SGHTA, FQGNSA. This CDR3 region has 15 residues. CDR3 sequence reads: CASSLAQGGNSPLHF. CDR3 DNA: TGTGCCAGCAGCTTAGCGCAGGGGGGAAATTCACCCCTCCACTTT.

This chain links TRBV30 with TRBJ1-3, with no clear D. In germline, CDR1 is GTSNPN, CDR2 SVGIG (reference sequence). The CDR3 covers 12 residues. V lost 2 bases and J lost 10, with 12 bases in between. CDR3 protein: CAWSPLSGTIYF. CDR3 DNA: TGTGCCTGGAGTCCACTCTCCGGGACCATATATTTT.

The chain recombines TRBV9 with TRBJ2-2; D is undetermined. This CDR3 has 15 residues. Germline lookup yields CDR1 SGDLS and CDR2 YYNGEE. Trimming took off 0 bases at V and 4 bases at J, with 10 bases between the two ends. The CDR3 here is CASSVDGRGTGELFF. As DNA, the CDR3 is TGTGCCAGCAGCGTAGACGGGCGCGGCACCGGGGAGCTGTTTTTT.

The rearrangement joins TRBV9 to TRBJ2-1; D remains ambiguous. This CDR3 contains 14 residues. CDR1 and CDR2 (germline): SGDLS, YYNGEE. With 4 bases removed from V and 9 bases from J, the gap between germline ends came to 17 bases. CDR3 sequence: CASSPRLAQSEQFF. CDR3 nucleotides: TGTGCCAGCAGCCCCCGATTGGCTCAAAGTGAGCAGTTCTTC. Complete variable domain (other parts from reference TRBV9 and TRBJ2-1): DSGVTQTPKHLITATGQRVTLRCSPRSGDLSVYWYQQSLDQGLQFLIQYYNGEERAKGNILERFSAQQFPDLHSELNLSSLELGDSALYFCASSPRLAQSEQFFGPGTRLTVL.

The chain uses TRBV9 and TRBJ1-2, with D unclear. The ends were cut back, 4 bases at V and 0 bases at J, with 10 bases in the middle. Germline CDR1 is SGDLS and CDR2 is YYNGEE. The CDR3 totals 14 residues. The CDR3 sequence: CASSSHTANYGYTF. CDR3 DNA: TGTGCCAGCAGCTCTCACACAGCTAACTATGGCTACACCTTC.

The genes are TRBV11-2 and TRBJ1-1; TRBD1 might be the D (6 bases). The CDR3 is made up of 13 amino acids. Germline loops: CDR1 SGHAT, CDR2 FQNNGV. V lost 3 bases, J lost 2 bases, and 7 bases lay in between. CDR3 protein: CASSLGGNTEAFF. In DNA form, the CDR3 reads TGTGCCAGCAGCTTGGGGGGCAACACTGAAGCTTTCTTT. Together with reference TRBV11-2 and TRBJ1-1, the CDR3 gives the full variable domain: EAGVAQSPRYKIIEKRQSVAFWCNPISGHATLYWYQQILGQGPKLLIQFQNNGVVDDSQLPKDRFSAERLKGVDSTLKIQPAKLEDSAVYLCASSLGGNTEAFFGQGTRLTVV.

The rearrangement joins TRBV19 to TRBJ1-4, with D possibly being TRBD1 (5 bases). The CDR3 length is 11 residues. CDR1 and CDR2 from the germline V gene are LNHDA and SQIVND (reference sequence). V lost 6 bases to trimming and J lost 8 bases, with 7 bases between them. Here the CDR3 DNA reads TGTGCCAGTAGCCAGGGAGAAAAACTGTTTTTT. It specifies CASSQGEKLFF.

This clone came up a few times. The chain couples TRBV7-9 to TRBJ1-6; the match to TRBD1 covers 10 bases. V trimming: 6 bases; J trimming: 9 bases; junction bases outside the gene matches: 5. The CDR3 extends over 14 amino acids. Germline assignment: CDR1 SEHNR and CDR2 FQNEAQ (reference sequence). The CDR3 region is CASSRQGAVSPLHF. CDR3 nucleotide sequence: TGTGCCAGCAGTCGACAGGGGGCGGTTTCACCCCTCCACTTT.

This chain connects TRBV6-5 to TRBJ2-7; D may be TRBD1 (6 bases). This CDR3 region has 15 residues. V lost 7 bases and J 3 bases, leaving 19 bases between the germline ends. Germline V gene data show CDR1 as MNHEY and CDR2 as SVGAGI. The DNA of the CDR3 is TGTGCCAGCAAAACAATCAGGGGATTTGACTACGAGCAGTACTTC. This translates into CASKTIRGFDYEQYF.

The gene calls are TRBV20-1 and TRBJ1-2; 9 bases fit TRBD1. The CDR3 runs to 14 residues. With V trimmed by 3 bases and J by 6 bases, 8 bases remained unmatched. CDR1 is DFQATT and CDR2 is SNEGSKA in the germline V gene (reference sequence). The CDR3 here is CSASPGQGQDGYTF. The CDR3 nucleotides are TGCAGTGCTAGTCCGGGACAGGGTCAGGATGGCTACACCTTC.

This clone was detected a few times. The chain recombines TRBV11-1 with TRBJ2-1; TRBD2 aligns across 12 bases. Unmatched junction bases numbered 1, after V lost 4 bases and J lost 3 bases. CDR3 length: 15 residues. Germline loops: CDR1 SGHAT, CDR2 FQDESV (reference sequence). The CDR3 loop reads CASSSGLAGYNEQFF. As DNA, the CDR3 is TGTGCCAGCAGCTCGGGACTAGCGGGCTACAATGAGCAGTTCTTC.

The J gene is TRBJ2-7, the V gene TRBV7-2; either TRBD1 or TRBD2 may supply D (5 bases each). Germline CDR1 SGHTA, CDR2 FQGNSA. With 5 bases removed from V and 7 bases from J, the gap between germline ends came to 18 bases. The CDR3 runs to 14 residues. The CDR3 sequence is CASSRDLFTVEQYF. The CDR3 nucleotides are TGTGCCAGCAGCCGGGACCTTTTTACTGTAGAGCAGTACTTC.

The table lists this clone with a few counts. Written as DNA, the CDR3 is TGTGCCAGCAGCCGGTTAATTGATCAGCCCCAGCATTTT. This encodes CASSRLIDQPQHF. J is TRBJ1-5 and V is TRBV7-2; D not resolved. V gave up 5 bases and J gave up 5 bases, with 10 bases separating them. CDR3 length equals 13 residues. Per germline, CDR1 SGHTA and CDR2 FQGNSA.

This clone was observed a handful of times. The genes are TRBV5-1 and TRBJ2-1; D remains unclear. Germline CDR1 SGHRS, CDR2 YFSETQ. This CDR3 contains 15 residues. Trimming removed 0 bases from V and 6 bases from J, with 13 bases in between. The CDR3 is CASSLALGSSNEQFF. In nucleotides, the CDR3 is TGCGCCAGCAGCTTGGCCCTGGGGTCAAGCAATGAGCAGTTCTTC.

The chain carries TRBV5-5 and TRBJ2-7; D might be TRBD1 (7 bases). The CDR3 totals 14 residues. Trimming cost V 1 base and J 4 bases, with 12 bases left between them. Germline V gene sequence: CDR1 SGHKS, CDR2 YYEKEE (reference sequence). The CDR3 loop reads CASSLTGDLYEQYF. As DNA, the CDR3 is TGTGCCAGCAGCTTGACAGGGGACTTGTACGAGCAGTACTTC.

The CDR3 sequence: CASSNLRDYNEQFF. The CDR3 DNA reads as TGCGCCAGCAGCAACCTTCGAGATTACAATGAGCAGTTCTTC. This chain uses TRBV10-1 with TRBJ2-1; D remains ambiguous. The V gene lost 6 bases and the J gene lost 4 bases, with 13 bases spanning the gap. The CDR3 runs 14 residues. From germline, CDR1 is WNHNN and CDR2 SYGVQD (reference sequence).

The chain is built from TRBV5-6 and TRBJ1-5, with D tentatively TRBD1 (6 bases). The CDR3 length is 15 residues. V was shortened by 4 bases and J by 0 bases, with 11 bases between the two germline ends. The germline V gene encodes CDR1 SGHDT and CDR2 YYEEEE. CDR3 region: CASSPGQSSNQPQHF. CDR3 DNA sequence: TGTGCCAGCAGCCCCGGACAGTCTAGCAATCAGCCCCAGCATTTT.

The chain couples TRBV12-3 or TRBV12-4 to TRBJ1-2; no clear D gene. V lost 5 bases, J lost 8 bases, and 12 bases lay in between. The CDR3 covers 12 residues. The CDR3, as DNA: TGTGCCAGCAGTGTCAGAAGCACGGGCTACACCTTC. It encodes CASSVRSTGYTF.

The J gene is TRBJ2-2, the V gene TRBV4-2; no clear D. This CDR3 region has 16 residues. V gave up 3 bases and J gave up 3 bases, with 14 bases separating them. Germline V lookup: CDR1 LGHNA, CDR2 YNFKEQ. The CDR3 DNA sequence: TGTGCCAGCAGCCAGCTTAACTCTGATTACACCGGGGAGCTGTTTTTT. Translation: CASSQLNSDYTGELFF.

J is TRBJ1-2 and V is TRBV4-2; possible D gene TRBD1, 5 bases. Trimming removed 0 bases from V and 4 bases from J, with 15 bases in between. CDR3 length: 16 residues. Germline values: CDR1 LGHNA, CDR2 YNFKEQ. This CDR3 is CASSQDYGQGLYGYTF. In nucleotides, the CDR3 is TGTGCCAGCAGCCAAGATTATGGGCAGGGACTCTATGGCTACACCTTC.

The chain employs TRBV10-3 and TRBJ2-7; 11 nucleotides match TRBD2. V trimming: 4 bases; J trimming: 3 bases; junction bases outside the gene matches: 11. This CDR3 is 17 amino acids long. Germline V gene sequence: CDR1 ENHRY, CDR2 SYGVKD. The CDR3 nucleotides read TGTGCCATCAGTGCTCTTCCTAGCGGGGGGTATGGCTACGAGCAGTACTTC. It specifies CAISALPSGGYGYEQYF.